The table lists the clone carrying this T cell receptor beta chain with a few counts. Its cognate antigen is unknown. This specimen comes from a study of cytomegalovirus exposure and HLA in healthy donors. It was with 60 Vbeta and 13 Jbeta primers that the PCR ran. Clones were read by immunoSEQ multiplex PCR, and TCRdb kept only the in-frame ones, dropping some. Of 100,000 to 150,000 clones in the sample, roughly three quarters were seen once. Notes on the study in general: Earlier analysis found most TCR beta V segments productive about 90% or about 30% of the time.

This CDR3 comprises 17 residues. Germline lookup yields CDR1 MDHEN and CDR2 SYDVKM. V dropped 3 bases and J dropped 5; count of bases not matched to a gene: 10. The chain couples TRBV28 to TRBJ2-2; 9 nucleotides match TRBD1. Sequencing was performed on PBMCs. This receptor was obtained from a woman aged 60 to 75 in good health and CMV-seronegative. The CDR3 sequence is CASSLPQGTGRTGELFF. The CDR3, as DNA: TGTGCCAGCAGTTTGCCCCAGGGGACAGGGCGAACCGGGGAGCTGTTTTTT.